This T cell receptor (beta chain) was documented in a study of T cell clusters in autoimmune cytopenias. Each sample's input was around 270 ng genomic DNA, 35,000 to 40,000 genome equivalents. One tube held mixed TRB-A and TRB-B primer pools for touch-down PCR. From its re-call of the multiplex PCR reads, TCRdb lists each CDR3 protein once, without DNA. The table gives several thousand distinct CDR3 sequences; the top ten clones make up 4.5% to 5.5% of it. Germline CDR1 reads SEHNR; CDR2 reads FQNEAQ (reference sequence). The CDR3 is made up of 13 amino acids. Sequencing used peripheral blood. The rearrangement joins TRBV7-9 to TRBJ2-7; the D call from TCRdb, TRBD1, cannot be confirmed without DNA. The TCR comes from a human donor with an autoimmune cytopenia or autoimmune hepatitis (not recorded which). This CDR3 reads CASALVASYEQYF.